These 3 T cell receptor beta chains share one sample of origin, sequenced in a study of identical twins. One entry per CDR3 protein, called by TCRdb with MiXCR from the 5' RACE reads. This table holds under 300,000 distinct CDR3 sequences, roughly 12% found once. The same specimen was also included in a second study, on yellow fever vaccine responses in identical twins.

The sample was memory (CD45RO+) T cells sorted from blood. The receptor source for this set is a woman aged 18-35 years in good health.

The CDR3 DNA reads TGTGCCAGTAGTGGGACTAGTCCCTACAATGAGCAGTTCTTC. This codes for CASSGTSPYNEQFF. This chain links TRBV19 with TRBJ2-1; 8 bases map to TRBD2. The CDR3 loop spans 14 amino acids. Germline assignment: CDR1 LNHDA and CDR2 SQIVND (reference sequence). With V trimmed by 5 bases and J by 2 bases, 2 bases remained unmatched. Full variable domain (outside the CDR3, taken from reference TRBV19 and TRBJ2-1): DGGITQSPKYLFRKEGQNVTLSCEQNLNHDAMYWYRQDPGQGLRLIYYSQIVNDFQKGDIAEGYSVSREKKESFPLTVTSAQKNPTAFYLCASSGTSPYNEQFFGPGTRLTVL.

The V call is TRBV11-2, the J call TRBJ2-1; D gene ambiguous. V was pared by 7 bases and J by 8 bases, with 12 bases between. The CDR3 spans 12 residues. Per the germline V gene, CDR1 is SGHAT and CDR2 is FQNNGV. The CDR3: CASNRELYEQFF. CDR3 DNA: TGTGCCAGCAACCGTGAGCTCTATGAGCAGTTCTTC.

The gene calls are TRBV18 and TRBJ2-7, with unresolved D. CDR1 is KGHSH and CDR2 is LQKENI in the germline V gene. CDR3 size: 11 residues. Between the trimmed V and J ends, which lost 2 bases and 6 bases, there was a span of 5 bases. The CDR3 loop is CASSPEIEQYF. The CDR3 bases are TGTGCCAGCTCACCAGAGATCGAGCAGTACTTC. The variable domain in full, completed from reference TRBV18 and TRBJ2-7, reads NAGVMQNPRHLVRRRGQEARLRCSPMKGHSHVYWYRQLPEEGLKFMVYLQKENIIDESGMPKERFSAEFPKEGPSILRIQQVVRGDSAAYFCASSPEIEQYFGPGTRLTVT.